This T cell receptor (beta chain) was profiled in a study of regulatory T cells in long-lasting Graves disease. This CDR3 contains 15 residues. V was cut by 4 bases and J by 1 base, with 11 bases left in between. In germline, CDR1 is KGHDR, CDR2 SFDVKD. Study-level points and caveats: It was possible that the small sample size reduced accuracy.

This sample's time point: newly diagnosed GD, antithyroid drugs for less than 3 months. TCR sequences were obtained from RNA taken from PBMCs. Sequencing libraries for TCR beta were prepared with iRepertoire HTBI primers and Arm-PCR of CDR3 regions. TCRdb itself ran the multiplex PCR reads through MiXCR, one entry per CDR3 protein. Counted here are 300,000 to 450,000 distinct CDR3 sequences, less than 20% occurring once; the ten biggest clones make up 22%. This clonotype was observed a few times. Its antigen is currently unknown. This TCR was recovered from a female donor with Graves disease. The V call is TRBV24-1, the J call TRBJ2-3, with D tentatively TRBD2 (6 bases). The sequences come from peripheral blood mononuclear cells (PBMCs), collected at new diagnosis, from a patient treated with antithyroid drugs. In DNA form, the CDR3 reads TGTGCCACCAGTGAGAACGGGAGAGGCACAGATACGCAGTATTTT. This codes for CATSENGRGTDTQYF.